Listed here is a single T cell receptor beta chain. What it binds is unknown. Study-level findings and limits: Tumor Treg TCRs overlapped most with tumor naive CD4+ cells.

MiXCR was run by TCRdb on the 5' RACE reads, yielding one entry per CDR3 protein. Of over 40,000 distinct CDR3 sequences detected, around 20% appear once; the ten largest clones hold 4%. Cells sorted as Tregs were CD4+, CD25+ and CD127-/low. The sequencing input was Tregs sorted from blood. The TCR was taken from a female donor with breast cancer.

CDR3 in DNA: TGTGCCAGCAGCCAAGAAAGGGGCCAGGAGACCCAGTACTTC. Amino acids: CASSQERGQETQYF. V usage is TRBV4-2 and J usage is TRBJ2-5; a weak D match, TRBD1 (5 bases). The CDR3 is made up of 14 amino acids. Germline CDR1 is LGHNA and CDR2 is YNFKEQ. The V and J ends lost 0 bases and 5 bases respectively, with 10 bases between them.